This TCR beta chain comes out of a study of blood T cell repertoires in COVID-19. Study at large: The United States, Italy and Spain supplied acute and convalescent COVID-19 samples. Sources were T cells, B-cell-depleted T cells, or PBMCs; the material itself was cDNA or gDNA.

Between the trimmed V and J ends, which lost 3 bases and 5 bases, there was a span of 20 bases. Germline loops: CDR1 SGDLS, CDR2 YYNGEE. The CDR3 is made up of 17 amino acids. Authors' methods: Estimates of nucleated cell counts were drawn from the amplification of reference gene primers. Data came from immunoSEQ multiplex PCR; TCRdb stores just in-frame clones and leaves some out. The V and J calls and clone size were taken over from that table, and D and trimming were inferred from the DNA. The sample has some 120,000 clones; less than 75% are singletons. The receptor comes from a human donor with acute or convalescent COVID-19. The donor label of this sample is uncertain. The sequencing input was peripheral blood. The V gene is TRBV9, the J gene TRBJ2-2; no definite D call. The CDR3 loop is CASSAPSKRQWTGELFF. CDR3 nucleotide sequence: TGTGCCAGCAGCGCACCCTCTAAGCGTCAGTGGACCGGGGAGCTGTTTTTT.